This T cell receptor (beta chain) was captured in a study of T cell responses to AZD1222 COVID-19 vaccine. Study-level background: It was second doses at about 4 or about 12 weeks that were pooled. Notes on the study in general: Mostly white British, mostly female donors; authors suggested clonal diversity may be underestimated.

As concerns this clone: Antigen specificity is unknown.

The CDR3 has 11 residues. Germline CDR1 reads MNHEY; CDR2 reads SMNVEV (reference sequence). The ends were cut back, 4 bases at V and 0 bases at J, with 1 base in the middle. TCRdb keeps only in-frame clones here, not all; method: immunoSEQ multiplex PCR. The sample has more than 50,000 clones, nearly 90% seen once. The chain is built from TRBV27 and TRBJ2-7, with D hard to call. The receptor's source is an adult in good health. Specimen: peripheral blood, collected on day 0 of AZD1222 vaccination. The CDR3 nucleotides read TGTGCCAGCAGTTCCTCCTACGAGCAGTACTTC. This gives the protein CASSSSYEQYF.